One T cell receptor beta chain is described in this entry. This entry is derived from a study of shared clonotypes between healthy human individuals. CD4+ cell separation produced CD45RA+ naive and CD45RA-negative memory subsets. The CDR3 is made up of 15 amino acids. Trimming removed 4 bases from V and 2 bases from J, with 16 bases in between. Germline values: CDR1 SGDLS, CDR2 YYNGEE. Repertoires were generated with immunoSEQ multiplex PCR, while TCRdb's copy carries only in-frame clones and drops some. The table has roughly 1,500,000 clones, nearly 99% seen once. The gene calls are TRBV9 and TRBJ2-7; D possibly corresponds to TRBD1 (6 bases). The sample was naive CD4+ T cells sorted from blood. The subset here: CD45RA+ positively selected. The TCR originated in a young man in good health. CDR3 protein: CASSPLGGRAYEQYF. CDR3 nucleotides: TGTGCCAGCAGCCCCCTTGGGGGCAGGGCCTACGAGCAGTACTTC.